The 18 T cell receptor delta chains given below trace back to one sample, sequenced in a study of fetal and pediatric gammadelta thymocytes. TCRdb reanalyzed the reads using CATT. The sample gives thousands of delta-chain clones, approximately 26% of which show up once; about 4.4% is in the top ten. The specimen was non-Vgamma9Vdelta2 gamma-delta T cells from the thymus. Regarding subset: CD3+gammadeltaTCR+ thymocytes not co-expressing Vgamma9 and Vdelta2. The receptors derive from a child who underwent cardiac surgery and was recorded as healthy.

The chain uses TRDV1 and TRDJ1; D unclear. Germline V gene lookup returns CDR1 TSWWSYY and CDR2 QGS. The CDR3 runs to 13 residues. Trimming removed 4 bases at V and 1 base at J, with 7 bases between. The CDR3 nucleotides read TGTGCTCTTGGGGCAACGATCACCGATAAACTCATCTTT. This encodes CALGATITDKLIF.

This clone showed up just once. The chain recombines TRDV1 with TRDJ1; 10 bases fit TRDD3. The CDR3 has 15 amino acids. Trimming took 0 bases from V and 13 from J; bases not matched to a gene: 11. Looked up from germline, CDR1 is TSWWSYY and CDR2 is QGS. CDR3 sequence: CALGELSGGYWRYIF. The CDR3 DNA follows: TGTGCTCTTGGGGAACTCAGTGGGGGATACTGGAGATACATCTTT.

The chain links TRDV1 to TRDJ3; 12 bases map to TRDD3. The germline V gene encodes CDR1 TSWWSYY and CDR2 QGS. Trimming removed 4 bases from V and 5 bases from J; junction bases left unmatched: 24. The CDR3 sequence is 24 residues long. The CDR3 protein is CALGASIPTRLWGIRGRDTRQMFF. Here the CDR3 DNA reads TGTGCTCTTGGGGCCTCCATTCCTACCCGGCTCTGGGGGATACGCGGCAGGGACACCCGACAGATGTTTTTC.

Comments on this clone: Other DNA sequences in the same sample also yield this CDR3. V gene TRDV3 combines with J gene TRDJ1; 7 bases line up with TRDD3. This CDR3 is built from 19 residues. Germline CDR1 TVYSNPD, CDR2 GDNSRS (reference sequence). The V segment lost 0 bases and the J segment 0 bases; nucleotides outside the gene matches: 19. This CDR3 reads CAFRRPYYWGRGYTDKLIF. The CDR3 DNA follows: TGTGCCTTTAGAAGGCCCTATTACTGGGGAAGGGGGTACACCGATAAACTCATCTTT.

The rearrangement links TRDV1 to TRDJ1; TRDD3 matches at 11 bases. Germline trimming cut 0 bases from V and 5 bases from J; bases unmatched to any gene: 8. This CDR3 spans 17 amino acids. The germline CDR1 and CDR2 sequences are TSWWSYY and QGS. The CDR3 reads CALGELYIWGILDKLIF. The CDR3 coding sequence is TGTGCTCTTGGGGAACTCTACATCTGGGGGATACTAGATAAACTCATCTTT.

This clone rates as medium-sized (0.01 to 0.1%). This sequence joins TRDV1 and TRDJ1; 9 bases are a match to TRDD3. Germline V CDR1 and CDR2: TSWWSYY, QGS. The CDR3 runs 20 residues. With 1 base clipped from V and 0 bases from J, the junction kept 15 bases outside the gene matches. The chain's CDR3 is CALGEQPYRLGDLYTDKLIF. CDR3 nucleotide sequence: TGTGCTCTTGGGGAACAACCATACCGACTGGGGGACCTGTACACCGATAAACTCATCTTT.

Of note for this clone: With only one base between it and a far larger clone, this is likely a read error. J is TRDJ1 and V is TRDV2; D gene ambiguous. The V end lost 0 bases, the J end lost 0 bases, and 10 bases lay between the germline ends. The CDR3 covers 15 residues. The germline V gene has CDR1 GEAIGNYY and CDR2 EKD. CDR3 nucleotide sequence: TGTGCCTGTGACACCGGCTCCTCCAACACCGATAAACTCATCTTT. Protein product: CACDTGSSNTDKLIF.

By frequency in the sample, this clone is medium-sized. The chain has TRDV1 and TRDJ1; 8 bases fit TRDD2. After removal of 0 bases from V and 4 bases from J, the junction contained 22 bases not matched to a gene. CDR1 TSWWSYY and CDR2 QGS come from the germline V gene. The CDR3 length is 21 residues. The CDR3 bases are TGTGCTCTTGGGGAACTAGAGGAGCCCTTCTTCCTACGTGCGGGGGGCGATAAACTCATCTTT. It translates to CALGELEEPFFLRAGGDKLIF.

This clone was found a few times. The chain recombines TRDV1 with TRDJ1; 8 bases align to TRDD3. Germline CDR1 TSWWSYY, CDR2 QGS. This CDR3 contains 25 residues. V was pared by 3 bases and J by 0 bases, with 33 bases of the junction left unmatched. The CDR3 here is CALGDPILGSGLHWGASPYTDKLIF. The CDR3 nucleotides are TGTGCTCTTGGGGATCCTATCCTGGGTTCCGGGTTACACTGGGGGGCCTCGCCGTACACCGATAAACTCATCTTT.

This clone qualifies as medium-sized. The chain uses TRDV1 and TRDJ1; 9 nucleotides line up with TRDD3. This CDR3 comprises 23 residues. V dropped 1 base and J dropped 0; count of bases not matched to a gene: 24. CDR1 is TSWWSYY and CDR2 is QGS in the germline V gene. The CDR3 protein is CALGEQKVDSYVGDTPDTDKLIF. CDR3 nucleotides: TGTGCTCTTGGGGAACAAAAGGTCGATTCCTACGTAGGGGATACGCCGGACACCGATAAACTCATCTTT.

The table lists this clone with a few counts. The chain recombines TRDV1 with TRDJ1; D might be TRDD3 (6 bases). This CDR3 region has 22 residues. Germline V gene lookup returns CDR1 TSWWSYY and CDR2 QGS. The V end was cut by 2 bases, the J end by 0 bases, with 31 bases between. CDR3 sequence reads: CALGEMDRKGWGLNSYTDKLIF. CDR3 bases: TGTGCTCTTGGGGAAATGGATCGGAAAGGCTGGGGATTAAACTCGTACACCGATAAACTCATCTTT.

A note on this clone: A read error may explain this, as a much larger clone is one base away. Other DNA sequences in the sample encode the same CDR3. The V and J genes are TRDV1 and TRDJ1, with a tentative D call TRDD3 (5 bases). Germline V gene lookup returns CDR1 TSWWSYY and CDR2 QGS. V lost 2 bases and J lost 6, with 16 bases in between. CDR3 length: 15 amino acids. The CDR3, as DNA: TGTGCTCTTGGGGAATCCATTCGGGGGCCATATAAACTCATCTTT. As protein: CALGESIRGPYKLIF.

The V call is TRDV1, the J call TRDJ1; 10 nucleotides agree with TRDD3. This CDR3 region has 17 residues. V shed 1 base, J shed 10 bases, and the junction held 15 bases outside the gene matches. Germline V lookup: CDR1 TSWWSYY, CDR2 QGS. The CDR3 coding sequence is TGTGCTCTTGGGGAACCTGAAGCCTACTGGGGGATTAGGGGACTCATCTTT. This sequence encodes CALGEPEAYWGIRGLIF.

This clone is categorized as large. The identical CDR3 is also encoded by other nucleotide sequences in the sample. The genes are TRDV1 and TRDJ1, with 11 bases aligning to TRDD3. Unmatched junction bases numbered 23, after V lost 1 base and J lost 1 base. The length of the CDR3 is 23 residues. CDR1 is TSWWSYY, CDR2 QGS, per germline. The CDR3 protein is CALGEQLGYSPMGDTSLTDKLIF. The CDR3 nucleotides are TGTGCTCTTGGGGAACAGCTCGGGTATAGTCCTATGGGGGATACGTCTCTCACCGATAAACTCATCTTT.

Judged by abundance, this clone is medium-sized. The rearrangement links TRDV1 to TRDJ1; D might be TRDD3 (5 bases). V gave up 0 bases and J gave up 0 bases, with 14 bases separating them. The CDR3 length is 17 residues. Per the germline V gene, CDR1 is TSWWSYY and CDR2 is QGS. The CDR3 region is CALGELVGTLYTDKLIF. The CDR3 bases are TGTGCTCTTGGGGAACTGGTGGGGACCCTGTACACCGATAAACTCATCTTT.

This clone counts as large. V is TRDV1 and J is TRDJ1, with 10 nucleotides matching TRDD3. The CDR3 covers 20 residues. The germline V gene encodes CDR1 TSWWSYY and CDR2 QGS. The V and J ends lost 3 bases and 3 bases, in that order; junction bases with no gene match: 19. The CDR3 coding sequence is TGTGCTCTTGGGGACTACTTGGCCTTCCTCACTGGGGGATCAGCCGATAAACTCATCTTT. Protein product: CALGDYLAFLTGGSADKLIF.

In regard to this clone: A much bigger clone sits one base away, suggesting this may be a read error. Other DNA sequences from this sample encode an identical CDR3 as well. The chain links TRAV29/DV5 to TRDJ1; D possibly corresponds to TRDD3 (6 bases). The CDR3 contains 18 residues. Trimming took off 5 bases at V and 3 bases at J, with 29 bases between the two ends. Germline V gene data show CDR1 as NSMFDY and CDR2 as ISSIKDK. CDR3 coding DNA: TGTGCAGCGAAGGGGGACTCCCGACTACTCTGGGAGCCCGATAAACTCATCTTT. This codes for CAAKGDSRLLWEPDKLIF.

Sample share makes this clone medium-sized. The rearrangement uses TRDV1 and TRDJ1; 10 bases line up with TRDD3. Germline V gene sequence: CDR1 TSWWSYY, CDR2 QGS. This CDR3 is built from 19 residues. V was pared by 2 bases and J by 0 bases, with 12 bases of the junction left unmatched. CDR3 DNA: TGTGCTCTTGGGGAAGAGCCTCGTTACTGGGGGATGTACACCGATAAACTCATCTTT. Its protein product is CALGEEPRYWGMYTDKLIF.